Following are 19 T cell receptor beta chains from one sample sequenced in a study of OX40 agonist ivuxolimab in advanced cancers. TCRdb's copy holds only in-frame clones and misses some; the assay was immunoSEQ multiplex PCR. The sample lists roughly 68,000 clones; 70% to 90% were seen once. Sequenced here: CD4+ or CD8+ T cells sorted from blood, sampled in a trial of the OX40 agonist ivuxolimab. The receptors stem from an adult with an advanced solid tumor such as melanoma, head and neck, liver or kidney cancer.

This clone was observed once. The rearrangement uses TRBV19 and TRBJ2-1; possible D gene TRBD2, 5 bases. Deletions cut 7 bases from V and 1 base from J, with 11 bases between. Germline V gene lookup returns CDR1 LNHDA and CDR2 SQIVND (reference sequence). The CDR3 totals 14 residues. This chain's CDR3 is CASKRGPSYNEQFF. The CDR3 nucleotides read TGTGCCAGTAAACGCGGGCCATCCTACAATGAGCAGTTCTTC.

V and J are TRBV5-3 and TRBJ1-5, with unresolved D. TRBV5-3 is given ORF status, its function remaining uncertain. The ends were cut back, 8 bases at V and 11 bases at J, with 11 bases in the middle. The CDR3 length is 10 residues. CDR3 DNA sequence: TGTGCCAGCAGCCCCGGAACCCAGCATTTT. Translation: CASSPGTQHF.

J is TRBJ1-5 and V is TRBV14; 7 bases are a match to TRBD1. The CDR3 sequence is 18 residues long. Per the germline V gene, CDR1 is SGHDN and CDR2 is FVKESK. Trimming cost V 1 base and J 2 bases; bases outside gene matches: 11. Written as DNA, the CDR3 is TGTGCCAGCAGCCAAGGGCGCGGGACAGCCCAATGCAATCAGCCCCAGCATTTT. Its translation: CASSQGRGTAQCNQPQHF.

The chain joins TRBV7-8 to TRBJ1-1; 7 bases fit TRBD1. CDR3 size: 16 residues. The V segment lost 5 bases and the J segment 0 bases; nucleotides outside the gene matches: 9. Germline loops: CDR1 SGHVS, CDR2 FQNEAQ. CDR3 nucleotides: TGTGCCAGCAGCCTCCGGGACAGTTTAATGAACACTGAAGCTTTCTTT. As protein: CASSLRDSLMNTEAFF.

The CDR3 DNA is TGTGCCAGCAGCTCGGGTTCAGACCTCTACGAGCAGTACTTC. Protein: CASSSGSDLYEQYF. The chain joins TRBV7-3 to TRBJ2-7; D not certain. The CDR3 is 14 amino acids. V lost 4 bases to trimming and J lost 3 bases, with 13 bases between them. Germline V gene lookup returns CDR1 SGHTA and CDR2 FQGTGA.

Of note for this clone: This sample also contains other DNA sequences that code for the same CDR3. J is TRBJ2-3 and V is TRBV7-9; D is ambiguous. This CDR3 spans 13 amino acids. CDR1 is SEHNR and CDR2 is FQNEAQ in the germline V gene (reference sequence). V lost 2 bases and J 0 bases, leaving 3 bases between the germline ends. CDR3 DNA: TGTGCCAGCAGCTTATCTAGCACAGATACGCAGTATTTT. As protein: CASSLSSTDTQYF.

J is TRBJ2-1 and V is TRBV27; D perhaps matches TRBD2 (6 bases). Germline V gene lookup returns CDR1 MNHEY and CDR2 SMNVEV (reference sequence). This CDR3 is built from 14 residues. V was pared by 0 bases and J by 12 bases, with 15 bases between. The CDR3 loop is CASSLSWSPEGQFF. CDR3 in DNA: TGTGCCAGCAGTTTATCGTGGAGTCCGGAGGGGCAGTTCTTC.

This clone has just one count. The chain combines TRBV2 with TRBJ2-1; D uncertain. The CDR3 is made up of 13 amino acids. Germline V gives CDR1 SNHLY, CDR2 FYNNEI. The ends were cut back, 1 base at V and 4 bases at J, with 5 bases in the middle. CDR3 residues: CASSEDYYNEQFF. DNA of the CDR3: TGTGCCAGCAGTGAAGACTATTACAATGAGCAGTTCTTC.

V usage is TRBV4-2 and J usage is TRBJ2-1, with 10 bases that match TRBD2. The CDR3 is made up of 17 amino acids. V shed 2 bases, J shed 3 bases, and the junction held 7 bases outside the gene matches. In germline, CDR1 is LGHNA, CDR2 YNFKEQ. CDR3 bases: TGTGCCAGCAGCCAACCTAGCGGGAGAGCGGTCTACAATGAGCAGTTCTTC. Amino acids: CASSQPSGRAVYNEQFF.

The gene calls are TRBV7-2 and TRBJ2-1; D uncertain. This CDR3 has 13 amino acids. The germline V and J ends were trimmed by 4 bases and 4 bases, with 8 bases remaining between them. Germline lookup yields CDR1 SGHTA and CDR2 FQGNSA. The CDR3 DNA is TGTGCCAGCAGCTCGGACGGGTACAATGAGCAGTTCTTC. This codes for CASSSDGYNEQFF.

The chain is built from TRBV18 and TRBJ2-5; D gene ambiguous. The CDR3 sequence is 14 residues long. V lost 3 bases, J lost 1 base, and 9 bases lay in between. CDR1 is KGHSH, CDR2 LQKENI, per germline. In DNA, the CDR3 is TGTGCCAGCTCACCGAGTGGGGTCCAAGAGACCCAGTACTTC. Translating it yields CASSPSGVQETQYF.

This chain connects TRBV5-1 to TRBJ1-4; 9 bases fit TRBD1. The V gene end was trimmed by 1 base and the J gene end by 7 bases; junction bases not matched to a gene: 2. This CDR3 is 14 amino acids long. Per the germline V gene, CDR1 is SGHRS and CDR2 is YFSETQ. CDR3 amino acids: CASSLTGGIEKLFF. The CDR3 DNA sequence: TGCGCCAGCAGCTTGACAGGGGGCATTGAAAAACTGTTTTTT.

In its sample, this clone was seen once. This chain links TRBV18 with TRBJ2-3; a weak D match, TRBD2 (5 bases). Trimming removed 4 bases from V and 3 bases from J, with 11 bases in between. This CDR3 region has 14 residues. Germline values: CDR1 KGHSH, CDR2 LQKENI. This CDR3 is CASSQAVVTDTQYF. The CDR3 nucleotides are TGTGCCAGCTCACAAGCGGTGGTGACAGATACGCAGTATTTT.

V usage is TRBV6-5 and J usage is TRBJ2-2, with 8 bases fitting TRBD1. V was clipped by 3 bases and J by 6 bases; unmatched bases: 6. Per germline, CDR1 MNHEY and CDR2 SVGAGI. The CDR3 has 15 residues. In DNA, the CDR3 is TGTGCCAGCAGTTATCCCGGACAGGGCCCCGGGGAGCTGTTTTTT. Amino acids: CASSYPGQGPGELFF.

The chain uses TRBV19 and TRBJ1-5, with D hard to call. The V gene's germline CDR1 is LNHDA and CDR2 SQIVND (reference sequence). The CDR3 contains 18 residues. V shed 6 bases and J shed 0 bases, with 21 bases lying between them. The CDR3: CASRFEGRAAYSNQPQHF. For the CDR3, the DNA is TGTGCCAGTAGGTTTGAGGGCAGAGCCGCGTATAGCAATCAGCCCCAGCATTTT.

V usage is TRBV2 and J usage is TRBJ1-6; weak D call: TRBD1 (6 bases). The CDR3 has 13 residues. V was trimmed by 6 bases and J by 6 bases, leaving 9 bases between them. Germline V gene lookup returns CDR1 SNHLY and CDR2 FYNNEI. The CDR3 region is CASRGGLNSPLHF. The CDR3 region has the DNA TGTGCCAGCAGGGGGGGCCTTAATTCACCCCTCCACTTT.

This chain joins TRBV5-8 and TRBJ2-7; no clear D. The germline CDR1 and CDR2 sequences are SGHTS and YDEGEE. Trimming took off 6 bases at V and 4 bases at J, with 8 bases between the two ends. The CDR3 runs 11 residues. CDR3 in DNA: TGTGCCAGCATCCAGCCTTACGAGCAGTACTTC. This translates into CASIQPYEQYF.

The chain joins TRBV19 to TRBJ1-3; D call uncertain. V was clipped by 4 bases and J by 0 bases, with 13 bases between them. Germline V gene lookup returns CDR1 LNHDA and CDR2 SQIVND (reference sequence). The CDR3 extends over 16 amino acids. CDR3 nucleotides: TGTGCCAGTAGTACCACGTACACGAGCTCTGGAAACACCATATATTTT. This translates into CASSTTYTSSGNTIYF.

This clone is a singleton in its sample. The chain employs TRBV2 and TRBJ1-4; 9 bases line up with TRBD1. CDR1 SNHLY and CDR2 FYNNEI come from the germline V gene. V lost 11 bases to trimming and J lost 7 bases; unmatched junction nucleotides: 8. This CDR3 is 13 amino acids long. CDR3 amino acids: CAGQMDRGEKLFF. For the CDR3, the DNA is TGTGCCGGCCAGATGGACAGGGGTGAAAAACTGTTTTTT. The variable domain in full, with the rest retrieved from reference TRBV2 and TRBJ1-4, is EPEVTQTPSHQVTQMGQEVILRCVPISNHLYFYWYRQILGQKVEFLVSFYNNEISEKSEIFDDQFSVERPDGSNFTLKIRSTKLEDSAMYFCAGQMDRGEKLFFGSGTQLSVL.